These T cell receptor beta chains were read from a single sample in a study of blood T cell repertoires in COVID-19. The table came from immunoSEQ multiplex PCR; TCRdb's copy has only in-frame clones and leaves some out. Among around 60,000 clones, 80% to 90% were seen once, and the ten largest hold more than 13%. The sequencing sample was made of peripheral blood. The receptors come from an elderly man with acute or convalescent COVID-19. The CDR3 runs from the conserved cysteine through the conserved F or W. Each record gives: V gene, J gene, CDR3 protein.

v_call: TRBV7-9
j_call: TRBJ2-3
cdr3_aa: CASSWGLSGGPDTQYF

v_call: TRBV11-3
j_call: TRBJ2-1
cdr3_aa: CASSSGGGLAGDNEQFF

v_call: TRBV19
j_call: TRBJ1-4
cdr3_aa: CASSIRRGQGPEKLFF

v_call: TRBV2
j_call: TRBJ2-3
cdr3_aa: CASSPRLGGTDTQYF

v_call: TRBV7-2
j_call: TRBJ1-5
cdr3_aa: CASSSTGLDSNQPQHF

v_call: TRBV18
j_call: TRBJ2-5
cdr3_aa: CASSPLRGGRQETQYF

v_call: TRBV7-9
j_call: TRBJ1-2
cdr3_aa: CASSPTGDRIYGYTF

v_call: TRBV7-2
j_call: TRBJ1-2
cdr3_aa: CASSLHGTGSYGYTF

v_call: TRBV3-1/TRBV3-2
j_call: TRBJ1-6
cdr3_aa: CASKGQTNSPLHF

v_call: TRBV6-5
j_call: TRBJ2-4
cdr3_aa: CASNGGGAKNIQYF

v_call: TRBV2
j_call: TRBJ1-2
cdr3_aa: CASSEAGQGIDYGYTF

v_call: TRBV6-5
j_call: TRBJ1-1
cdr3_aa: CASRQTGGGTEAFF

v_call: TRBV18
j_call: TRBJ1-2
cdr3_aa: CASSPSLQGNHGYGYTF

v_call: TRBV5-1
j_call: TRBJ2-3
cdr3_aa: CASSLTGDNTDTQYF

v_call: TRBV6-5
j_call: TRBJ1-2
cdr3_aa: CASSRTGTANYGYTF

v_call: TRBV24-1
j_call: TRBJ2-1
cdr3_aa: CATSDSSTSGDNEQFF

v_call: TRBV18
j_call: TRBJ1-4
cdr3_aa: CASSPPGRANEKLFF

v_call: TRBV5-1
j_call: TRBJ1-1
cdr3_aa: CASSFDRANTEAFF

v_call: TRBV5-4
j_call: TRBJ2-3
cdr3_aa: CASSLGLAGGNTDTQYF

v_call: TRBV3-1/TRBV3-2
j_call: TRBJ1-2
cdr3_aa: CASSQSDREHGYTF

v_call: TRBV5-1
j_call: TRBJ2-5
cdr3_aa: CASSLGPLAGGRGETQYF

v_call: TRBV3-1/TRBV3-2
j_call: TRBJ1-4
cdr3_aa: CASSQDLRTGGSEKLFF

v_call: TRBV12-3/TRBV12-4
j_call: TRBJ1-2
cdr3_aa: CASSSQGYGYTF

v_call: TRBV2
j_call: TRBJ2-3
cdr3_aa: CASSSTQGSDTQYF

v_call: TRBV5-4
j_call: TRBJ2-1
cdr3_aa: CASSSLSGNYNEQFF

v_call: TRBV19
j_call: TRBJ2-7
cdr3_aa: CASSIRDSSYEQYF

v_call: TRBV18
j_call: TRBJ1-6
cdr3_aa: CASSGYRGTVSNSPLHF